The rows below give T cell receptor beta chains drawn from one sample of a study of Ad26.COV2.S vaccination and SARS-CoV-2 variants. The assay was immunoSEQ multiplex PCR, and TCRdb's table has in-frame clones only and misses some. The sample contains 350,000 to 500,000 clones, roughly 87% of which appear only once. The sequenced sample was peripheral blood, obtained in a trial of Ad26.COV2.S vaccine versus placebo. The receptor set was obtained from a person between 18 and 65 years old who received the Ad26.COV2.S COVID-19 vaccine or a placebo. Each CDR3 is given with its conserved first and last residue. Each record gives: D gene, V gene, clone size, J gene, CDR3 protein, CDR3 DNA. The D gene is left open where the match is weak. Clone size is given for some rows only: seen once, a few or many times, or a class if the clone is expanded.

>NA|TRBV19|NA|TRBJ1-2
CASRQDNNYGYTF
TGTGCCAGTAGACAGGACAACAACTATGGCTACACCTTC
>NA|TRBV5-1|NA|TRBJ2-2
CASSLPENTGELFF
TGCGCCAGCAGCTTGCCAGAGAACACCGGGGAGCTGTTTTTT
>NA|TRBV2|NA|TRBJ2-7
CASSSNYEQYF
TGTGCCAGCAGTAGCAACTACGAGCAGTACTTC
>NA|TRBV28|few|TRBJ2-7
CASRDAGPIYEQYF
TGTGCCAGCAGGGACGCGGGACCGATATACGAGCAGTACTTC
>TRBD1|TRBV29-1|NA|TRBJ2-2
CSVKGTGSTGELFF
TGCAGCGTGAAAGGGACAGGAAGCACCGGGGAGCTGTTTTTT
>TRBD2|TRBV11-3|NA|TRBJ2-1
CASSTPTSGSDEQFF
TGTGCCAGCAGCACACCCACAAGCGGGAGCGATGAGCAGTTCTTC
>TRBD2|TRBV11-2|NA|TRBJ2-1
CASTTTSGAYNEQFF
TGTGCCAGCACCACGACTAGCGGCGCCTACAATGAGCAGTTCTTC
>NA|TRBV14|NA|TRBJ2-7
CASSQGARGFNYEQYF
TGTGCCAGCAGCCAAGGGGCAAGAGGGTTTAACTACGAGCAGTACTTC
>TRBD2|TRBV19|NA|TRBJ2-1
CASSISVAGALNEQFF
TGTGCCAGTAGTATATCGGTGGCGGGAGCGTTGAATGAGCAGTTCTTC
>TRBD1|TRBV6-5|NA|TRBJ1-4
CAIVLQGGNEKLFF
TGTGCCATTGTGTTGCAGGGGGGTAATGAAAAACTGTTTTTT
>NA|TRBV24-1|NA|TRBJ2-1
CATSDLGLLSYNEQFF
TGTGCCACCAGTGATTTGGGACTCCTCTCCTACAATGAGCAGTTCTTC
>TRBD1|TRBV7-8|NA|TRBJ1-6
CASSPGTGGSPLHF
TGTGCCAGCAGTCCCGGGACAGGGGGATCACCCCTCCACTTT
>NA|TRBV5-1|NA|TRBJ2-5
CASSLDYRVRETQYF
TGCGCCAGCAGCTTGGACTACAGGGTAAGGGAGACCCAGTACTTC
>NA|TRBV6-1|NA|TRBJ2-4
CASSEAPPAKNIQYF
TGTGCCAGCAGTGAAGCGCCCCCAGCCAAAAACATTCAGTACTTC
>NA|TRBV19|NA|TRBJ1-1
CASSIGARNTEAFF
TGTGCCAGTAGTATCGGGGCAAGGAACACTGAAGCTTTCTTT
>NA|TRBV19|NA|TRBJ2-1
CASSIMMGGSYNEQFF
TGTGCCAGTAGTATCATGATGGGGGGCTCCTACAATGAGCAGTTCTTC
>NA|TRBV5-5|NA|TRBJ2-3
CASSPALGSINTDTQYF
TGTGCCAGCAGCCCCGCTTTAGGGTCCATAAACACAGATACGCAGTATTTT
>TRBD2|TRBV5-1|NA|TRBJ2-1
CASRVAGDYNEQFF
TGCGCCAGCCGAGTAGCGGGGGACTACAATGAGCAGTTCTTC
>TRBD1|TRBV5-1|NA|TRBJ2-7
CASSPGQVGAYEQYF
TGCGCCAGCAGCCCAGGACAGGTTGGGGCCTACGAGCAGTACTTC
>TRBD2|TRBV7-2|NA|TRBJ2-7
CASSQGGLAVYEQYF
TGTGCCAGCAGTCAAGGTGGACTAGCAGTCTACGAGCAGTACTTC
>NA|TRBV10-3|once|TRBJ1-2
CAITSGREAGGYTF
TGTGCCATCACCTCCGGCCGGGAAGCAGGGGGCTACACCTTC
>TRBD2|TRBV5-1|NA|TRBJ2-2
CASSLEGLAGVGTGELFF
TGCGCCAGCAGCTTGGAGGGACTAGCGGGAGTCGGGACCGGGGAGCTGTTTTTT
>TRBD1|TRBV27|NA|TRBJ2-7
CASSLGDSMSEQYF
TGTGCCAGCAGTTTAGGGGACAGTATGTCCGAGCAGTACTTC
>NA|TRBV27|NA|TRBJ2-2
CASSGRGTGELFF
TGTGCCAGCAGTGGGCGAGGAACCGGGGAGCTGTTTTTT
>NA|TRBV6-2/TRBV6-3|few|TRBJ1-1
CASSFYTRNTEAFF
TGTGCCAGCAGTTTCTACACAAGGAACACTGAAGCTTTCTTT
>NA|TRBV5-1|NA|TRBJ1-1
CASSFQGNTEAFF
TGCGCCAGCAGCTTTCAGGGGAACACTGAAGCTTTCTTT
>TRBD2|TRBV18|NA|TRBJ2-7
CASSPGGGSSYEQYF
TGTGCCAGCTCACCCGGGGGGGGTAGCTCCTACGAGCAGTACTTC
>NA|TRBV15|NA|TRBJ1-4
CATSSQGGNEKLFF
TGTGCCACCAGCTCTCAGGGCGGTAATGAAAAACTGTTTTTT
>NA|TRBV2|once|TRBJ1-5
CASLYDRNQPQHF
TGTGCCAGCTTATACGACAGGAATCAGCCCCAGCATTTT
>NA|TRBV9|few|TRBJ1-5
CASSPSSEPNQPQHF
TGTGCCAGCAGCCCCTCATCTGAGCCCAATCAGCCCCAGCATTTT
>TRBD2|TRBV27|once|TRBJ2-3
CASSLLAGLTDTQYF
TGTGCCAGCAGTTTACTAGCGGGTCTCACAGATACGCAGTATTTT
>NA|TRBV5-8|NA|TRBJ1-4
CASSPDIATNEKLFF
TGTGCCAGCAGCCCAGACATCGCAACTAATGAAAAACTGTTTTTT
>TRBD2|TRBV7-6|NA|TRBJ2-1
CASSAYIGTSGNNEQFF
TGTGCCAGCAGCGCATACATCGGGACTAGCGGGAACAATGAGCAGTTCTTC
>TRBD1|TRBV19|NA|TRBJ2-7
CASSRGQGNYEQYF
TGTGCCAGTAGTCGGGGACAGGGAAACTACGAGCAGTACTTC
>NA|TRBV28|few|TRBJ1-5
CASSSLRGNQPQHF
TGTGCCAGCAGTTCACTTCGAGGCAATCAGCCCCAGCATTTT
>NA|TRBV24-1|NA|TRBJ2-2
CATSAPMLSTGELFF
TGTGCCACCAGTGCCCCTATGCTGAGCACCGGGGAGCTGTTTTTT
>NA|TRBV9|NA|TRBJ2-1
CASSFRTEYNEQFF
TGTGCCAGCAGCTTCCGGACAGAGTACAATGAGCAGTTCTTC
>NA|TRBV4-3|NA|TRBJ2-3
CASSQDTIMADTQYF
TGCGCCAGCAGCCAAGATACGATTATGGCAGATACGCAGTATTTT
>TRBD2|TRBV19|NA|TRBJ2-2
CASSTKRGTSNTGELFF
TGTGCCAGTAGTACAAAGCGAGGGACTAGTAACACCGGGGAGCTGTTTTTT
>NA|TRBV28|NA|TRBJ1-1
CASSPGVVPEAFF
TGTGCCAGCAGTCCCGGAGTTGTCCCTGAAGCTTTCTTT
>TRBD1|TRBV7-9|NA|TRBJ1-6
CASSLDTGGYNSPLHF
TGTGCCAGCAGCTTAGATACAGGGGGGTATAATTCACCCCTCCACTTT
>TRBD1|TRBV14|NA|TRBJ2-7
CASSQDPKGQASYEQYF
TGTGCCAGCAGCCAAGATCCAAAAGGACAGGCTTCCTACGAGCAGTACTTC
>NA|TRBV7-9|NA|TRBJ2-7
CASSFGRASYEQYF
TGTGCCAGCAGCTTCGGCAGGGCCTCCTACGAGCAGTACTTC
>NA|TRBV19|few|TRBJ1-5
CASSRYRDLSNQPQHF
TGTGCCAGTAGTAGATACAGGGATTTGAGCAATCAGCCCCAGCATTTT
>NA|TRBV7-6|once|TRBJ2-7
CASSLGAAGGEQYF
TGTGCCAGCAGCTTAGGAGCGGCCGGGGGAGAGCAGTACTTC
>TRBD1|TRBV6-4|NA|TRBJ1-1
CASSLGQGNTEAFF
TGTGCCAGCAGCCTGGGACAGGGGAACACTGAAGCTTTCTTT
>TRBD1|TRBV6-2/TRBV6-3|NA|TRBJ2-4
CASSYPETGGMKYF
TGTGCCAGCAGTTACCCCGAGACAGGGGGCATGAAGTACTTC
>NA|TRBV4-2|NA|TRBJ1-2
CASSRGQKEGAGYGYTF
TGTGCCAGCAGCCGAGGACAGAAAGAAGGGGCGGGCTATGGCTACACCTTC
>TRBD2|TRBV28|NA|TRBJ2-5
CASSLSGGLAGGSETQYF
TGTGCCAGCAGCTTATCCGGGGGGCTAGCGGGAGGATCGGAGACCCAGTACTTC
>NA|TRBV28|NA|TRBJ2-7
CASSLPGRSYEQYF
TGTGCCAGCAGTTTGCCAGGACGGTCCTACGAGCAGTACTTC
>NA|TRBV25-1|NA|TRBJ1-2
CASSGNYDRLSGGYTF
TGTGCCAGCAGTGGGAATTATGACAGGCTTTCGGGGGGCTACACCTTC
>NA|TRBV7-3|once|TRBJ2-3
CASSLSPTDTQYF
TGTGCCAGCAGCTTATCACCGACAGATACGCAGTATTTT
>NA|TRBV14|NA|TRBJ2-7
CASSQGQRLFYEQYF
TGTGCCAGCAGTCAAGGACAGCGTCTCTTCTACGAGCAGTACTTC
>TRBD2|TRBV14|NA|TRBJ2-7
CASSQDHGGGSIYEQYF
TGTGCCAGCAGCCAAGATCACGGGGGAGGGTCTATCTACGAGCAGTACTTC
>NA|TRBV3-1/TRBV3-2|NA|TRBJ2-6
CASSQPGSGANVLTF
TGTGCCAGCAGCCAACCCGGGTCTGGGGCCAACGTCCTGACTTTC
>NA|TRBV15|NA|TRBJ2-7
CATSRESDEQYF
TGTGCCACCAGCAGAGAATCGGACGAGCAGTACTTC
>NA|TRBV6-2/TRBV6-3|NA|TRBJ2-3
CASSRLGRDRSTDTQYF
TGTGCCAGCAGTCGCCTAGGGAGGGACAGAAGCACAGATACGCAGTATTTT